The next 32 T cell receptor beta chains were all read from a single sample in a study of human T cells and chemical hapten exposure. TCRdb reanalysed the RACE reads using MiXCR and keeps one entry per CDR3 protein. This sample carries about 52,000 distinct CDR3 sequences, 9.9% of them seen once, and the ten largest clones take about 15%. This sample's time point: patch test 3, about 24 weeks after DPC sensitization. The treatment was: therapeutic diphenylcyclopropenone sensitization with weekly scalp DPC. The sequences come from whole blood, collected in connection with sensitization to the hapten diphenylcyclopropenone (DPC). All receptors derive from a woman aged 35 to 49 with alopecia areata. Some clones in this sample may be carry-over from other donors' samples.

The chain couples TRBV7-9 to TRBJ1-1, with D hard to call. CDR1 and CDR2 from the germline V gene are SEHNR and FQNEAQ (reference sequence). Trimming pared 1 base from V and 0 bases from J, leaving 6 bases between. This CDR3 comprises 14 residues. CDR3 DNA sequence: TGTGCCAGCAGCTTAGAAGGGTTGAACACTGAAGCTTTCTTT. It yields the protein CASSLEGLNTEAFF.

The rearrangement links TRBV28 to TRBJ2-1; either TRBD1 or TRBD2 may fit D (7 bases each). Trimming shortened V by 7 bases and J by 3 bases, and 13 bases separated the two germline ends. This CDR3 region has 14 residues. Germline V gives CDR1 MDHEN, CDR2 SYDVKM. The CDR3 nucleotides read TGTGCCAGCATCCCAGGGGGGGGCTACAATGAGCAGTTCTTC. Protein: CASIPGGGYNEQFF.

This chain links TRBV3-1 with TRBJ2-1; D is possibly TRBD2 (7 bases). Germline assignment: CDR1 LGHDT and CDR2 YNNKEL (reference sequence). CDR3 length: 16 residues. V was clipped by 4 bases and J by 2 bases, with 15 bases between them. CDR3 region: CASSPDSGGTYNEQFF. In DNA form, the CDR3 reads TGTGCCAGCAGCCCCGATTCGGGGGGCACCTACAATGAGCAGTTCTTC.

This clonotype was observed at least ten times. V gene TRBV5-1 combines with J gene TRBJ2-1; D is unclear. The CDR3 runs to 16 residues. Germline loops: CDR1 SGHRS, CDR2 YFSETQ. Trimming took off 3 bases at V and 4 bases at J, with 17 bases between the two ends. CDR3 coding DNA: TGCGCCAGCAGCTCTCCCCTAGTTGGGGTGTACAATGAGCAGTTCTTC. Its protein is CASSSPLVGVYNEQFF.

This clonotype was observed many times. The chain recombines TRBV6-6 with TRBJ2-3; 9 bases match TRBD2. V lost 6 bases and J lost 4; bases outside the gene matches: 5. The CDR3 consists of 14 residues. Germline loops: CDR1 MNHNY, CDR2 SVGAGI (reference sequence). The CDR3 DNA sequence: TGTGCCAGCAGCCGAGGGACTAGCCCAGATACGCAGTATTTT. Its translation: CASSRGTSPDTQYF.

This clonotype was recorded a few times. Here the CDR3 reads CASSALPQQGFADTQYF. The CDR3 bases are TGTGCCAGTAGTGCCCTCCCTCAACAGGGTTTTGCAGATACGCAGTATTTT. This chain connects TRBV19 to TRBJ2-3; possible D gene TRBD1, 6 bases. The CDR3 totals 17 residues. Trimming cost V 5 bases and J 4 bases, with 22 bases left between them. The germline V gene has CDR1 LNHDA and CDR2 SQIVND (reference sequence).

This clonotype turned up a few times. The J gene is TRBJ1-3, the V gene TRBV5-6; D is unclear. Germline assignment: CDR1 SGHDT and CDR2 YYEEEE. The V and J ends lost 0 bases and 3 bases respectively, with 10 bases between them. This CDR3 contains 15 residues. The chain's CDR3 is CASSLVVSNGNTIYF. As DNA, the CDR3 is TGTGCCAGCAGCTTGGTTGTCAGCAATGGAAACACCATATATTTT.

This clonotype was seen a handful of times. The CDR3 DNA is TGTGCCAGCAGTTCCGGGGTAGCGGGGGGTCTTGCAGATACGCAGTATTTT. Its protein is CASSSGVAGGLADTQYF. The chain is built from TRBV7-8 and TRBJ2-3; 10 bases map to TRBD2. This CDR3 comprises 17 residues. Germline V gene sequence: CDR1 SGHVS, CDR2 FQNEAQ. Trimming removed 6 bases from V and 4 bases from J; junction bases left unmatched: 13.

The J gene is TRBJ2-2, the V gene TRBV19, with D tentatively TRBD1 (5 bases). V dropped 6 bases and J dropped 1 base, with 15 bases sitting between them. This CDR3 has 16 amino acids. Germline-derived CDR1 and CDR2 are LNHDA and SQIVND (reference sequence). The CDR3 is CASSERSGRNTGELFF. CDR3 DNA sequence: TGTGCCAGTAGCGAGAGGTCAGGGCGGAACACCGGGGAGCTGTTTTTT.

This clonotype showed up just a few times. The chain employs TRBV5-1 and TRBJ2-1; D is undetermined. With 0 bases removed from V and 3 bases from J, the gap between germline ends came to 7 bases. Germline V gives CDR1 SGHRS, CDR2 YFSETQ. The CDR3 is 14 amino acids. The CDR3 region is CASSLAGFYNEQFF. As DNA, the CDR3 is TGCGCCAGCAGCTTGGCCGGATTCTACAATGAGCAGTTCTTC.

A few counts support this clonotype. V and J are TRBV20-1 and TRBJ2-3; D perhaps matches TRBD2 (6 bases). CDR3 length: 13 amino acids. Deletions cut 2 bases from V and 5 bases from J, with 11 bases between. CDR1 is DFQATT and CDR2 is SNEGSKA in the germline V gene (reference sequence). CDR3 bases: TGCAGTGCTAGATTTTTAGCGGTAGATACGCAGTATTTT. Amino acid sequence: CSARFLAVDTQYF.

V is TRBV18 and J is TRBJ2-7, with D uncertain. The CDR3 sequence is 15 residues long. V was trimmed by 5 bases and J by 3 bases, leaving 17 bases between them. Germline CDR1 is KGHSH and CDR2 is LQKENI. CDR3 DNA sequence: TGTGCCAGCTCAGAGGCGGTCACGATAATCTACGAGCAGTACTTC. This gives the protein CASSEAVTIIYEQYF.

J is TRBJ1-2 and V is TRBV20-1; weak D call: TRBD1 (6 bases). Germline loops: CDR1 DFQATT, CDR2 SNEGSKA (reference sequence). Deletions cut 5 bases from V and 4 bases from J, with 8 bases between. The CDR3 consists of 11 residues. CDR3 nucleotide sequence: TGCAGTGCTCTGGACAGCTATGGCTACACCTTC. Encoded protein: CSALDSYGYTF.

This clonotype showed up just a few times. The chain uses TRBV18 and TRBJ2-3, with D perhaps given as TRBD1 or TRBD2 (5 bases each). This CDR3 is 16 amino acids long. Trimming shortened V by 3 bases and J by 1 base, and 14 bases separated the two germline ends. CDR1 and CDR2 (germline): KGHSH, LQKENI. The CDR3 reads CASSPPTGGGTDTQYF. The CDR3 DNA reads TGTGCCAGCTCACCCCCAACAGGAGGTGGCACAGATACGCAGTATTTT. Looking up the rest from reference TRBV18 and TRBJ2-3 gives the full variable domain: NAGVMQNPRHLVRRRGQEARLRCSPMKGHSHVYWYRQLPEEGLKFMVYLQKENIIDESGMPKERFSAEFPKEGPSILRIQQVVRGDSAAYFCASSPPTGGGTDTQYFGPGTRLTVL.

This clonotype was seen repeatedly, ten times or more. The rearrangement uses TRBV7-3 and TRBJ2-5, with TRBD1 as a possible D gene (5 bases). Germline CDR1 reads SGHTA; CDR2 reads FQGTGA. The CDR3 consists of 13 residues. V was cut by 4 bases and J by 5 bases, with 11 bases left in between. In DNA form, the CDR3 reads TGTGCCAGCAGCTCCAAATCAGGGGAGACCCAGTACTTC. Protein: CASSSKSGETQYF. Variable domain in full (rest from reference TRBV7-3 and TRBJ2-5): GAGVSQTPSNKVTEKGKYVELRCDPISGHTALYWYRQSLGQGPEFLIYFQGTGAADDSGLPNDRFFAVRPEGSVSTLKIQRTERGDSAVYLCASSSKSGETQYFGPGTRLLVL.

This clonotype was counted only a few times. V gene TRBV28 combines with J gene TRBJ2-1, with 9 bases fitting TRBD2. Germline values: CDR1 MDHEN, CDR2 SYDVKM. The CDR3 sequence is 15 residues long. After removal of 2 bases from V and 2 bases from J, the junction contained 1 base not matched to a gene. CDR3 sequence: CASSLGGGAYNEQFF. DNA of the CDR3: TGTGCCAGCAGTTTAGGCGGGGGGGCCTACAATGAGCAGTTCTTC.

The V call is TRBV28, the J call TRBJ2-7; TRBD1 might be the D (5 bases). Germline V gene sequence: CDR1 MDHEN, CDR2 SYDVKM. The CDR3 extends over 14 amino acids. The V end lost 4 bases, the J end lost 0 bases, and 10 bases lay between the germline ends. The CDR3 region is CASSYPRDSYEQYF. CDR3 coding DNA: TGTGCCAGCAGTTACCCCAGGGACTCCTACGAGCAGTACTTC.

This clonotype showed up just a few times. The rearrangement links TRBV4-2 to TRBJ2-2; no reliable D call. The germline gives CDR1 LGHNA, CDR2 YNFKEQ. CDR3 length: 14 residues. V lost 8 bases and J 2 bases, leaving 12 bases between the germline ends. In nucleotides, the CDR3 is TGTGCCAGCGCGTATGGGATTAACACCGGGGAGCTGTTTTTT. Its protein product is CASAYGINTGELFF.

In its sample, this clonotype was seen many times. The rearrangement uses TRBV7-6 and TRBJ2-2; weak D call: TRBD1 (6 bases). The length of the CDR3 is 17 residues. CDR1 is SGHVS and CDR2 is FNYEAQ in the germline V gene. Trimming took off 4 bases at V and 4 bases at J, with 19 bases between the two ends. The CDR3 DNA sequence: TGTGCCAGCAGCTCCCGGGGCCCTTCACAGGGCACCGGGGAGCTGTTTTTT. Translated, it gives CASSSRGPSQGTGELFF.

This clonotype appeared many times. The chain combines TRBV2 with TRBJ1-1, with D perhaps TRBD1 (5 bases). This CDR3 region has 15 residues. Germline V lookup: CDR1 SNHLY, CDR2 FYNNEI. Deletions cut 6 bases from V and 4 bases from J, with 18 bases between. The CDR3 spells CASRPGPPAPTEAFF. CDR3 nucleotide sequence: TGTGCCAGCAGGCCGGGACCCCCGGCTCCCACTGAAGCTTTCTTT.

The chain is built from TRBV5-5 and TRBJ2-5, with D perhaps matching TRBD2 (5 bases). Germline V gene data show CDR1 as SGHKS and CDR2 as YYEKEE (reference sequence). CDR3 length equals 14 residues. The V end was cut by 4 bases, the J end by 5 bases, with 15 bases between. The CDR3 DNA is TGTGCCAGCAGCCCCCGCACGGGGTCGGAGACCCAGTACTTC. As protein: CASSPRTGSETQYF.

This clonotype was seen ten or more times. This chain connects TRBV29-1 to TRBJ2-1; D call uncertain. The germline V and J ends were trimmed by 1 base and 0 bases, with 10 bases remaining between them. Looked up from germline, CDR1 is SQVTM and CDR2 is ANQGSEA. The length of the CDR3 is 15 residues. In DNA form, the CDR3 reads TGCAGCGTTGAAGCCGATAGTAGCTCCTACAATGAGCAGTTCTTC. Residues: CSVEADSSSYNEQFF.

The chain recombines TRBV30 with TRBJ2-3; the D is unclear. The CDR3 loop spans 12 amino acids. Germline V CDR1 and CDR2: GTSNPN, SVGIG (reference sequence). V was trimmed by 7 bases and J by 4 bases, leaving 12 bases between them. The CDR3 here is CALRNSPDTQYF. The CDR3, as DNA: TGTGCCTTAAGAAATTCCCCAGATACGCAGTATTTT.

This clonotype was recorded a few times. This chain uses TRBV30 with TRBJ2-3, with a tentative D call TRBD2 (5 bases). This CDR3 comprises 13 residues. V dropped 8 bases and J dropped 6 bases, with 18 bases sitting between them. Germline assignment: CDR1 GTSNPN and CDR2 SVGIG (reference sequence). CDR3: CARGAVRRDTQYF. Written as DNA, the CDR3 is TGTGCCCGAGGCGCCGTGCGGAGGGATACGCAGTATTTT. The full variable domain, with the rest looked up from reference TRBV30 and TRBJ2-3, is SQTIHQWPATLVQPVGSPLSLECTVEGTSNPNLYWYRQAAGRGLQLLFYSVGIGQISSEVPQNLSASRPQDRQFILSSKKLLLSDSGFYLCARGAVRRDTQYFGPGTRLTVL.

This clonotype was seen only a few times. The V gene is TRBV9, the J gene TRBJ2-2, with a tentative D call TRBD1 (6 bases). In germline, CDR1 is SGDLS, CDR2 YYNGEE. This CDR3 is built from 14 residues. The V gene lost 3 bases and the J gene lost 2 bases, with 8 bases spanning the gap. The CDR3, as DNA: TGTGCCAGCAGCGAGGGACATAACACCGGGGAGCTGTTTTTT. Translation: CASSEGHNTGELFF.

This chain connects TRBV12-3 or TRBV12-4 to TRBJ2-1; 12 nucleotides align to TRBD1. The trim removed 6 bases at V and 1 base at J, leaving 4 bases unmatched. This CDR3 has 16 residues. CDR3 DNA: TGTGCCAGCAGGGGGACAGGGGGCAGGTCCTACAATGAGCAGTTCTTC. Its translation is CASRGTGGRSYNEQFF.

This clonotype has more than one count but fewer than ten. The chain joins TRBV5-4 to TRBJ2-2; 9 nucleotides agree with TRBD1. CDR1 and CDR2 (germline): SGHNT, YYREEE (reference sequence). This CDR3 contains 14 residues. V lost 3 bases to trimming and J lost 7 bases; unmatched junction nucleotides: 4. CDR3 in amino acids: CASSSQGALGELFF. The CDR3 nucleotides are TGTGCCAGCAGCTCACAGGGGGCCCTCGGGGAGCTGTTTTTT. Filled out from reference TRBV5-4 and TRBJ2-2, the complete variable domain reads ETGVTQSPTHLIKTRGQQVTLRCSSQSGHNTVSWYQQALGQGPQFIFQYYREEENGRGNFPPRFSGLQFPNYSSELNVNALELDDSALYLCASSSQGALGELFFGEGSRLTVL.

This clonotype has at least ten counts. This chain links TRBV6-4 with TRBJ1-1; D gene ambiguous. Trimming cost V 2 bases and J 5 bases, with 12 bases left between them. The CDR3 runs 14 residues. Germline assignment: CDR1 MRHNA and CDR2 SNTAGT. The CDR3 spells CASSDRVGSTEAFF. CDR3 sequence (DNA): TGTGCCAGCAGTGACCGGGTTGGTTCGACTGAAGCTTTCTTT.

Here the CDR3 reads CASSALGTGVRDEQYF. In DNA, the CDR3 is TGTGCCAGCAGCGCGCTTGGGACAGGGGTTCGCGACGAGCAGTACTTC. V is TRBV5-8 and J is TRBJ2-7; the match to TRBD1 covers 10 bases. Germline trimming cut 4 bases from V and 5 bases from J; bases unmatched to any gene: 12. Germline CDR1 reads SGHTS; CDR2 reads YDEGEE. The CDR3 has 16 amino acids.

There are a few counts of this clonotype. This chain links TRBV7-8 with TRBJ2-3, with D perhaps matching TRBD2 (6 bases). This CDR3 spans 14 amino acids. V lost 5 bases and J 2 bases, leaving 11 bases between the germline ends. CDR1 is SGHVS and CDR2 is FQNEAQ in the germline V gene. Here the CDR3 DNA reads TGTGCCAGCAGCCCATTAGCGGTCACAGATACGCAGTATTTT. This encodes CASSPLAVTDTQYF. The variable domain in full, with the rest retrieved from reference TRBV7-8 and TRBJ2-3, is GAGVSQSPRYKVAKRGQDVALRCDPISGHVSLFWYQQALGQGPEFLTYFQNEAQLDKSGLPSDRFFAERPEGSVSTLKIQRTQQEDSAVYLCASSPLAVTDTQYFGPGTRLTVL.

This clonotype was seen repeatedly, ten times or more. The chain recombines TRBV11-1 with TRBJ2-3; 7 bases are shared with TRBD2. The CDR3 consists of 15 residues. V dropped 3 bases and J dropped 6; count of bases not matched to a gene: 9. Germline-derived CDR1 and CDR2 are SGHAT and FQDESV (reference sequence). The CDR3 DNA reads TGTGCCAGCAGCTTCTGGGAGGGTCTAGAGGATACGCAGTATTTT. It encodes CASSFWEGLEDTQYF.

This clonotype was seen a handful of times. The gene calls are TRBV19 and TRBJ1-2, with a weak D call TRBD1 (6 bases). Germline CDR1 and CDR2: LNHDA and SQIVND (reference sequence). This CDR3 region has 13 residues. The germline V and J ends were trimmed by 6 bases and 8 bases, with 16 bases remaining between them. For the CDR3, the DNA is TGTGCCAGTAGCCTGGAAAACAGGGAAGGCTACACCTTC. This sequence encodes CASSLENREGYTF.